The 2 T cell receptor beta chains reported below all come from one sample, sequenced in a study of blood T cell repertoires in COVID-19. Data came from immunoSEQ multiplex PCR; TCRdb stores just in-frame clones and leaves some out. The sample includes almost 400,000 clones, 85% to 90% of them seen just once. Specimen: PBMCs or T cells enriched from blood (not recorded which). These receptors all stem from a woman in her 30s who had recovered from COVID-19.

This clone was found once. The chain joins TRBV19 to TRBJ1-4; 7 nucleotides match TRBD1. The junction had 5 bases not matched to a gene; V was cut back by 3 bases and J by 7 bases. The germline V gene encodes CDR1 LNHDA and CDR2 SQIVND (reference sequence). The CDR3 is 14 residues long. CDR3 region: CASSIWTGREKLFF. The CDR3 bases are TGTGCCAGTAGTATTTGGACAGGCCGTGAAAAACTGTTTTTT.

The chain has TRBV30 and TRBJ2-7, with 8 bases identical to TRBD1. Germline CDR1 and CDR2: GTSNPN and SVGIG (reference sequence). This CDR3 has 15 residues. V was pared by 2 bases and J by 4 bases, with 10 bases of the junction left unmatched. Written as DNA, the CDR3 is TGTGCCTGGAGTATTACAGGGGGTCTAGAATACGAGCAGTACTTC. This sequence encodes CAWSITGGLEYEQYF.